This T cell receptor (delta chain) appears in the sequencing data of a study of gamma-delta chains in newborns, infants, children. Study overall: Microbial exposure reportedly drives polyclonal innate γδ T cell expansion after birth.

As concerns this clone: This probably arose from a read error, given a far larger clone one base away.

TCRdb applied CATT to the reads for clone calling. The data show thousands of delta-chain clones, with about half seen just once and over 12% held by the top ten. CDR1 is TSWWSYY, CDR2 QGS, per germline. The junction had 13 bases not matched to a gene; V was cut back by 0 bases and J by 6 bases. The CDR3 has 18 amino acids. V is TRDV1 and J is TRDJ1; 10 bases are shared with TRDD3. This TCR derives from a child who received the measles vaccine. The specimen sequenced was blood. The CDR3 is CALGELTPRTGGSYKLIF. CDR3 nucleotides: TGTGCTCTTGGGGAACTGACACCTCGTACTGGGGGATCCTATAAACTCATCTTT.